This TCR beta chain emerged from a study of OX40 agonist ivuxolimab in advanced cancers. Study-level background: Dose-escalation patients suffered from hepatocellular carcinoma, melanoma, renal cell or head and neck cancer. Regarding the study as a whole: CD8+ T cells (on average) carried more expanded clones than CD4+ T cells.

A remark on this clone: Its target is not known.

Profiling relied on immunoSEQ multiplex PCR, and the TCRdb table lists in-frame clones only, not all of them. The sample has some 15,000 clones, 60% to 80% seen once. Peripheral blood came from all dose cohorts at three timepoints. The sequence was obtained from an adult with an advanced solid tumor such as melanoma, head and neck, liver or kidney cancer. The material sequenced was CD4+ or CD8+ T cells sorted from blood, taken in a trial of the OX40 agonist ivuxolimab.

This chain's CDR3 is CASSLWPAASGYGYTF. CDR3 bases: TGTGCCAGCAGCTTATGGCCAGCGGCTTCTGGCTATGGCTACACCTTC. This chain joins TRBV5-6 and TRBJ1-2, with D uncertain. The ends were cut back, 2 bases at V and 4 bases at J, with 18 bases in the middle. Germline V gene lookup returns CDR1 SGHDT and CDR2 YYEEEE. CDR3 length: 16 amino acids.